Sequencing of this T cell receptor beta chain was carried out in a study of cytomegalovirus exposure and HLA in healthy donors. Sequencing was performed with immunoSEQ multiplex PCR; in TCRdb, only in-frame clones are kept and a portion is missing. Among fewer than 150,000 clones listed, 70% to 90% were seen once. This CDR3 has 16 residues. The junction had 12 bases not matched to a gene; V was cut back by 4 bases and J by 7 bases. The V gene's germline CDR1 is MDHEN and CDR2 SYDVKM. The sample consisted of PBMCs. This receptor was taken from a man aged 18 to 29 in good health and CMV-seropositive. The chain combines TRBV28 with TRBJ2-5; TRBD1 matches 10 bases. This CDR3 reads CASSSPGTGVFWTQYF. The CDR3 region has the DNA TGTGCCAGCAGTTCACCCGGGACAGGGGTCTTTTGGACCCAGTACTTC.